This T cell receptor beta chain was obtained from a study of CD8 T cells in Susac syndrome. The authors carried out high-throughput sequencing of TCR beta. They applied it to CD8+ and CD4+ T cells obtained from blood. Random hexamers were used to reverse transcribe an amount of roughly 0.45 to 1 ug RNA. TCRdb ran MiXCR on the immunoSEQ multiplex PCR reads and lists one entry per CDR3 protein. This table has about 180,000 distinct CDR3 sequences, 85% to 95% appearing once. To note about this clonotype: At one end, the junction sequence differs from germline, possibly due to a read error.

The specimen was CD8+ T cells from PBMCs. The origin of this receptor is a human donor with multiple sclerosis.

The CDR3 nucleotides are TGCAGCGTCGAAGGTCAGGGTCACTCTGGAAACACCATATATTTT. Amino acids: CSVEGQGHSGNTIYF. The chain employs TRBV29-1 and TRBJ1-3; D might be TRBD1 (5 bases). Germline CDR1 is SQVTM and CDR2 is ANQGSEA. This CDR3 comprises 15 residues.